The 15 T cell receptor beta chains reported below all come from one sample, sequenced in a study of early T cells in non-severe SARS-CoV-2 infection. TCRdb re-derived calls from the 5' RACE reads in MiXCR, one entry per CDR3 protein. The profile covers 53,000 or so distinct CDR3 sequences, with around 9.5% appearing a single time and about 8.3% taken by the ten largest. The sample comprised whole blood. The receptor source for this set is an adult who was a healthcare worker with PCR-confirmed SARS-CoV-2 infection or an uninfected control (not recorded which).

This clonotype came up many times. The rearrangement links TRBV6-6 to TRBJ2-1; 10 positions match TRBD2. After removal of 2 bases from V and 4 bases from J, the junction contained 2 bases not matched to a gene. This CDR3 is built from 15 residues. Germline CDR1 and CDR2: MNHNY and SVGAGI (reference sequence). CDR3 DNA: TGTGCCAGCAGTTACGGGACTAGCGTATACAATGAGCAGTTCTTC. Residues: CASSYGTSVYNEQFF.

This clonotype was picked up many times. J is TRBJ2-2 and V is TRBV5-1; possibly TRBD2 for D (5 bases). V was trimmed by 5 bases and J by 1 base, leaving 33 bases between them. Germline CDR1 reads SGHRS; CDR2 reads YFSETQ. The CDR3 covers 22 residues. CDR3 sequence reads: CASRKLDSLLLPLSENTGELFF. CDR3 DNA: TGCGCCAGCAGAAAACTGGACTCCCTCCTCCTCCCCTTATCAGAGAACACCGGGGAGCTGTTTTTT.

In its sample, this clonotype was seen a few times. This rearrangement joins TRBV18 to TRBJ2-1; 7 nucleotides agree with TRBD1. Unmatched junction bases numbered 7, after V lost 7 bases and J lost 7 bases. The CDR3 has 13 residues. Germline loops: CDR1 KGHSH, CDR2 LQKENI. CDR3 protein: CASLQGSGNEQFF. The CDR3 coding sequence is TGTGCCAGCTTACAGGGGTCGGGAAATGAGCAGTTCTTC.

This clonotype was counted at least ten times. The chain uses TRBV27 and TRBJ1-1; TRBD1 matches 9 bases. This CDR3 spans 15 amino acids. Trimming removed 5 bases from V and 5 bases from J; junction bases left unmatched: 9. Germline V lookup: CDR1 MNHEY, CDR2 SMNVEV (reference sequence). The chain's CDR3 is CASSPVDRGGTEAFF. The CDR3 DNA follows: TGTGCCAGCAGTCCTGTGGACAGGGGAGGGACTGAAGCTTTCTTT.

This clonotype occurred a few times. The chain couples TRBV7-9 to TRBJ2-1, with 9 bases aligning to TRBD1. This CDR3 is built from 16 residues. CDR1 is SEHNR and CDR2 is FQNEAQ in the germline V gene (reference sequence). V lost 5 bases and J lost 8; bases outside the gene matches: 13. The CDR3 spells CASSPNLGQGRYEQFF. The DNA for the CDR3 is TGTGCCAGCAGCCCTAACCTTGGACAGGGGAGGTATGAGCAGTTCTTC.

This clonotype was seen a few times. CDR3 sequence: CSVGTGATEAFF. CDR3 DNA sequence: TGCAGCGTGGGGACAGGGGCGACTGAAGCTTTCTTT. This chain joins TRBV29-1 and TRBJ1-1; TRBD1 agrees at 10 bases. There are 12 residues in the CDR3. J lost 5 bases, V lost 6 bases, and 3 bases had no gene match. CDR1 is SQVTM and CDR2 is ANQGSEA in the germline V gene.

This clonotype occurred a few times. The chain joins TRBV29-1 to TRBJ2-4; maybe TRBD2 (5 bases). The CDR3 extends over 13 amino acids. V was pared by 7 bases and J by 6 bases, with 16 bases between. CDR1 and CDR2 from the germline V gene are SQVTM and ANQGSEA. CDR3 bases: TGCAGCGCCCCCCTCGGGATTGGAAACATTCAGTACTTC. Its protein product is CSAPLGIGNIQYF.

This chain connects TRBV7-9 to TRBJ2-1; D unresolved. V was pared by 8 bases and J by 0 bases, with 17 bases between. Germline lookup yields CDR1 SEHNR and CDR2 FQNEAQ (reference sequence). The CDR3 totals 16 residues. The chain's CDR3 is CASGPWTASSYNEQFF. The CDR3 DNA follows: TGTGCCAGCGGGCCCTGGACGGCGAGCTCCTACAATGAGCAGTTCTTC.

This clonotype was recorded a few times. This sequence joins TRBV7-9 and TRBJ1-1; D is ambiguous. Trimming cost V 0 bases and J 5 bases, with 16 bases left between them. This CDR3 is 16 amino acids long. CDR1 is SEHNR, CDR2 FQNEAQ, per germline (reference sequence). CDR3 region: CASSLALGIGRTEAFF. CDR3 coding DNA: TGTGCCAGCAGCTTAGCGCTGGGCATAGGTAGGACTGAAGCTTTCTTT.

This clonotype was detected ten times or more. The chain couples TRBV10-3 to TRBJ2-1, with D possibly TRBD2 on 5 matching bases. Between the trimmed V and J ends, which lost 2 bases and 9 bases, there was a span of 8 bases. Germline CDR1 ENHRY, CDR2 SYGVKD. This CDR3 comprises 12 residues. CDR3: CAISEEGREQFF. CDR3 DNA sequence: TGTGCCATCAGTGAGGAGGGCCGTGAGCAGTTCTTC.

This clonotype was seen many times. V gene TRBV7-9 combines with J gene TRBJ1-4; D is uncertain. Trimming removed 1 base at V and 5 bases at J, with 11 bases between. Germline V gene data show CDR1 as SEHNR and CDR2 as FQNEAQ (reference sequence). The CDR3 sequence is 15 residues long. The CDR3 sequence: CASSLDSARNEKLFF. CDR3 DNA sequence: TGTGCCAGCAGCTTAGATTCGGCTCGGAATGAAAAACTGTTTTTT.

This clonotype was recorded at least ten times. V usage is TRBV5-1 and J usage is TRBJ1-6, with D possibly TRBD1 on 6 matching bases. Per germline, CDR1 SGHRS and CDR2 YFSETQ. This CDR3 comprises 15 residues. V was trimmed by 1 base and J by 10 bases, leaving 15 bases between them. The CDR3 sequence: CASSLYRESGSPLHF. The CDR3 bases are TGCGCCAGCAGCTTGTACAGGGAGAGCGGCTCACCCCTCCACTTT.

This clonotype was seen more than once but under ten times. V usage is TRBV7-8 and J usage is TRBJ2-1; D gene uncertain. Trimming pared 5 bases from V and 0 bases from J, leaving 14 bases between. The CDR3 is 16 residues long. Per germline, CDR1 SGHVS and CDR2 FQNEAQ. The CDR3 here is CASSLTGQYSYNEQFF. The CDR3, as DNA: TGTGCCAGCAGCCTGACTGGGCAGTACTCCTACAATGAGCAGTTCTTC.

This clonotype occurred many times. The chain employs TRBV10-1 and TRBJ2-2, with D possibly TRBD1 on 6 matching bases. V lost 7 bases and J lost 5, with 11 bases in between. CDR3 length equals 13 residues. CDR1 WNHNN and CDR2 SYGVQD come from the germline V gene (reference sequence). The CDR3 reads CASNRDRTGELFF. DNA of the CDR3: TGCGCCAGCAACCGCGACAGGACCGGGGAGCTGTTTTTT.

This clonotype was seen ten or more times. V and J are TRBV7-9 and TRBJ2-2; perhaps TRBD2 as D (5 bases). Between the trimmed V and J ends, which lost 9 bases and 7 bases, there was a span of 9 bases. The CDR3 covers 11 residues. Germline V CDR1 and CDR2: SEHNR, FQNEAQ (reference sequence). Here the CDR3 DNA reads TGTGCCAGATCACGGGGCGGGGAGCTGTTTTTT. It codes for CARSRGGELFF.